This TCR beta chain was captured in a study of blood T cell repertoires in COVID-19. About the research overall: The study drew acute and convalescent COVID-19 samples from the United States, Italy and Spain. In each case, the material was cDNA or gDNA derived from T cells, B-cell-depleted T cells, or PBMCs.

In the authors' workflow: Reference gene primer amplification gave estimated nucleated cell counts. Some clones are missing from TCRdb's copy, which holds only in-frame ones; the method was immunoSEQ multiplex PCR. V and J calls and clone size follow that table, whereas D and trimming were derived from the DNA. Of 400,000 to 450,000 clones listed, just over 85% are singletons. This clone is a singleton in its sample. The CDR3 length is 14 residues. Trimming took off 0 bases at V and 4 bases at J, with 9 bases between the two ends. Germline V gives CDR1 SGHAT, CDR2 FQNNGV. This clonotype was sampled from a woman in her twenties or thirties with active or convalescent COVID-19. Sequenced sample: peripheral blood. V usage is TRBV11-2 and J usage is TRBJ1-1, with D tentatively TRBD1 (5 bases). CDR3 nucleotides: TGTGCCAGCAGCTTAGATCTTAGGGGCACTGAAGCTTTCTTT. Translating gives CASSLDLRGTEAFF.